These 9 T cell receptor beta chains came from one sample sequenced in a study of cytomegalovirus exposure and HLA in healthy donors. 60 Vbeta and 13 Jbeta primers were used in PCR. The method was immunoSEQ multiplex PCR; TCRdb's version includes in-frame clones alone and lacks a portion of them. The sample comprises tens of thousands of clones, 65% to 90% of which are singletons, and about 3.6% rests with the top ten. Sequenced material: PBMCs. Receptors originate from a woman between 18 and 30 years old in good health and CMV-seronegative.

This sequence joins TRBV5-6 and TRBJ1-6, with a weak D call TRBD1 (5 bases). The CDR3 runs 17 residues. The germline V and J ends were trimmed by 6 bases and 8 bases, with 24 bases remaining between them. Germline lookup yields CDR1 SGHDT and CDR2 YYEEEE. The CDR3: CASTLKGALGTHSPLHF. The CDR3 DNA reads TGTGCCAGCACCCTGAAAGGGGCCCTAGGCACCCATTCACCCCTCCACTTT.

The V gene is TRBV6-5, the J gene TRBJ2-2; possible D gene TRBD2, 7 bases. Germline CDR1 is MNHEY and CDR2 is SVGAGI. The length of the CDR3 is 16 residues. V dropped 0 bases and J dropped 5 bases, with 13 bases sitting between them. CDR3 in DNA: TGTGCCAGCAGTTACTCATCGGGGGGCTGGACCGGGGAGCTGTTTTTT. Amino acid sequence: CASSYSSGGWTGELFF.

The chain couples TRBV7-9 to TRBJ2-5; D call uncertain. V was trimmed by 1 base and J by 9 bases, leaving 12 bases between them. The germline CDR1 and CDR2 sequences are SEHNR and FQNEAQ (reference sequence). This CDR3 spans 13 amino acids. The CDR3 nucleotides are TGTGCCAGCAGCTTAGATGAGGAGAAGGCCCAGTACTTC. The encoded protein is CASSLDEEKAQYF.

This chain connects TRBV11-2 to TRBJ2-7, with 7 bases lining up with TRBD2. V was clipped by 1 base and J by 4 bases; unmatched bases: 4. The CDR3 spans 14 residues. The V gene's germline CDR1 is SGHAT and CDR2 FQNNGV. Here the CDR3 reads CASSLGGGFYEQYF. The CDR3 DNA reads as TGTGCCAGCAGCTTAGGGGGGGGGTTTTACGAGCAGTACTTC.

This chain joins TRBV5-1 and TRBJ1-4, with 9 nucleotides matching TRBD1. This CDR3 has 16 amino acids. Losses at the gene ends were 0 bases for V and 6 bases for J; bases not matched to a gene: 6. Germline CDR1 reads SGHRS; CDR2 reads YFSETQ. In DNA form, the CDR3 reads TGCGCCAGCAGCTTGGCCCCGGGACAGGGAGATGAAAAACTGTTTTTT. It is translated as CASSLAPGQGDEKLFF. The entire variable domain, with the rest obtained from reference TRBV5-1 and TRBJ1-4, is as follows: KAGVTQTPRYLIKTRGQQVTLSCSPISGHRSVSWYQQTPGQGLQFLFEYFSETQRNKGNFPGRFSGRQFSNSRSEMNVSTLELGDSALYLCASSLAPGQGDEKLFFGSGTQLSVL.

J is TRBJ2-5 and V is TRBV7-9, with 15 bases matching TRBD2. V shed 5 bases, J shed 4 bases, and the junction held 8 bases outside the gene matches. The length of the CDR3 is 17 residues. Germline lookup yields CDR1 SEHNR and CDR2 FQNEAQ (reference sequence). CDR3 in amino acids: CASSNGLAGGPGETQYF. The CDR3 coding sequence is TGTGCCAGCAGCAACGGACTAGCGGGGGGGCCGGGAGAGACCCAGTACTTC.

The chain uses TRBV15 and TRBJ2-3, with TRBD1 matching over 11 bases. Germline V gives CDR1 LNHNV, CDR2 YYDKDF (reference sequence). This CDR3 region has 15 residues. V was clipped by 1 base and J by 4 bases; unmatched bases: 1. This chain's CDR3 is CATSRGTGGADTQYF. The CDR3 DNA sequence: TGTGCCACCAGCAGAGGGACAGGGGGCGCAGATACGCAGTATTTT.

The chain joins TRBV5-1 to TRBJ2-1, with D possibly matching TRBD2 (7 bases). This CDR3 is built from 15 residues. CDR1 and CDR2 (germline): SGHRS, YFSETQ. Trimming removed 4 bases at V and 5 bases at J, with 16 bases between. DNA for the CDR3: TGCGCCAGCAGCAGGGGGGGAGGGCCCGACAATGAGCAGTTCTTC. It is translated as CASSRGGGPDNEQFF.

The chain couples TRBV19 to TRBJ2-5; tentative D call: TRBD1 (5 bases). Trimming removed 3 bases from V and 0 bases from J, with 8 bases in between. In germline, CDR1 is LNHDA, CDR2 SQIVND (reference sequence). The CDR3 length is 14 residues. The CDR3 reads CASSMTAHQETQYF. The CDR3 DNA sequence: TGTGCCAGTAGTATGACAGCACACCAAGAGACCCAGTACTTC.